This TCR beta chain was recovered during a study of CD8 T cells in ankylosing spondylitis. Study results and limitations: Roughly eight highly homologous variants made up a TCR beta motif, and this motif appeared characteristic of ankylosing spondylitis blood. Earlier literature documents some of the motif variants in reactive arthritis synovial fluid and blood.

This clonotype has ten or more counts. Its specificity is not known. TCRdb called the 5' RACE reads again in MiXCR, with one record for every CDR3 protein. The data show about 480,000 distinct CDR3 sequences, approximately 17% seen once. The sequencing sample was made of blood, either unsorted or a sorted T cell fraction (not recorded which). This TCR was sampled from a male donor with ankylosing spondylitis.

The CDR3 loop reads CSASGTGELFF. The CDR3 coding sequence is TGCAGCGCCTCGGGGACCGGGGAGCTGTTTTTT. The chain carries TRBV29-1 and TRBJ2-2; the D gene is possibly TRBD2 (5 bases). Trimming took off 7 bases at V and 5 bases at J, with 8 bases between the two ends. Looked up from germline, CDR1 is SQVTM and CDR2 is ANQGSEA. This CDR3 contains 11 residues.